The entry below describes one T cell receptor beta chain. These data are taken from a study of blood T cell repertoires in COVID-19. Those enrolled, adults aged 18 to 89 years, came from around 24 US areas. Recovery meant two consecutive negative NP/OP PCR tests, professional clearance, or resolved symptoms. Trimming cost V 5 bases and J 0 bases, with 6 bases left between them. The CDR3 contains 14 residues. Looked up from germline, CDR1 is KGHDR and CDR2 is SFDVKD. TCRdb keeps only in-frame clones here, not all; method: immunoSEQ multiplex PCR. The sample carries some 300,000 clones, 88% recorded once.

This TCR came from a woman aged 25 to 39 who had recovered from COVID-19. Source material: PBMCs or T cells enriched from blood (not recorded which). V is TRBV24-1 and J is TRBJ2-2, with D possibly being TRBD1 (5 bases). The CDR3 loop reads CATSVTANTGELFF. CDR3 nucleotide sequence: TGTGCCACCAGTGTGACAGCGAACACCGGGGAGCTGTTTTTT.